This is a list of T cell receptor beta chains from one sample in a study of control samples from healthy donors and cancer patients. Assay: immunoSEQ multiplex PCR; the TCRdb copy retains only in-frame clones and omits some. This repertoire shows roughly 30,000 clones, around nine tenths found once; its top ten account for roughly 1.5%. The specimen sequenced was PBMCs. The source of these receptors is a middle-aged woman with lung cancer. Both conserved end residues are part of each CDR3. A D gene is named only where the DNA matches it firmly. Some rows have no size entry. The others give once, few or many, or a class for an expanded clone.

TGTGCCAGTTCCTGGGGGGCTAGCGGGGGCCTAAACATTCAGTACTTC,CASSWGASGGLNIQYF,.,TRBD2,TRBJ2-4,TRBV19
TGCGCCAGCAGTTTGGACAGGTATAGCAATCAGCCCCAGCATTTT,CASSLDRYSNQPQHF,few,TRBD1,TRBJ1-5,TRBV10-2
TGTGCCAGCAGTCTCGGTGGGGCTGGAAACACCATATATTTT,CASSLGGAGNTIYF,.,.,TRBJ1-3,TRBV6-2/TRBV6-3
TGTGCCAGCAGCACTGACCCATACGAGCAGTACTTC,CASSTDPYEQYF,.,.,TRBJ2-7,TRBV7-9
TGTGCCACCAGCAGAGATCTGGCTAGCGATACGCAGTATTTT,CATSRDLASDTQYF,.,.,TRBJ2-3,TRBV15
TGTGCCAGCAGTTTAAGGGAGACCCAGTACTTC,CASSLRETQYF,few,.,TRBJ2-5,TRBV12-3/TRBV12-4
TGTGCCAGCAGCCAGAGAAGCCCCGGACAGCATTCACCCCTCCACTTT,CASSQRSPGQHSPLHF,.,.,TRBJ1-6,TRBV3-1/TRBV3-2
TGCGCCAGCAGTCCCGGGGACGGATCCACCGGGGAGCTGTTTTTT,CASSPGDGSTGELFF,.,.,TRBJ2-2,TRBV10-1
TGCGCCAGCAGTGAGTGGAGGACTGAAGCTTTCTTT,CASSEWRTEAFF,.,.,TRBJ1-1,TRBV10-2
TGCGCCAGCAGCCAGGGTGGAATGGGATACACAGATACGCAGTATTTT,CASSQGGMGYTDTQYF,once,.,TRBJ2-3,TRBV4-3
TGTGCCAGCAGAGTGCAGGGTCAAGAGACCCAGTACTTC,CASRVQGQETQYF,.,.,TRBJ2-5,TRBV11-3
TGTGCCAGCAGTTTATGGGACAGTCGGGACAATGAGCAGTTCTTC,CASSLWDSRDNEQFF,.,TRBD1,TRBJ2-1,TRBV27
TGTGCCAGCAGCTTGGCCGGGCAGGGAAACACCATATATTTT,CASSLAGQGNTIYF,.,.,TRBJ1-3,TRBV5-4
TGCGCCAGGTGTCCCGGCGCAACTAATGAAAAACTGTTTTTT,CARCPGATNEKLFF,.,.,TRBJ1-4,TRBV4-1
TGTGCCTGGAGGAGGCAGGCCGGGGATTCACCCCTCCACTTT,CAWRRQAGDSPLHF,.,.,TRBJ1-6,TRBV30
TGTGCCAGCAGCTTGGACAGCGGAGGGACCGGGGAGCTGTTTTTT,CASSLDSGGTGELFF,.,.,TRBJ2-2,TRBV5-6
TGTGCCAGCAGCCAATCGGGTCCTGGAAACACCATATATTTT,CASSQSGPGNTIYF,.,.,TRBJ1-3,TRBV16
TGTGCCAGCAGCCTCACAGGGGCGGCCGGACTGAACACTGAAGCTTTCTTT,CASSLTGAAGLNTEAFF,.,TRBD1,TRBJ1-1,TRBV28
TGTGCCACCAGCAGAGAGCAGAGCTCCTACAATGAGCAGTTCTTC,CATSREQSSYNEQFF,.,.,TRBJ2-1,TRBV15
TGTGCCAGCAGCCAAGATCCGGGGGTAGGACAGCCCCAGCATTTT,CASSQDPGVGQPQHF,once,.,TRBJ1-5,TRBV3-1/TRBV3-2
TGTGCCATCAGAACGATGAACACTGAAGCTTTCTTT,CAIRTMNTEAFF,.,.,TRBJ1-1,TRBV10-3
TGTGCCAGCAGCCCAACAGGTTTCAATCAGCCCCAGCATTTT,CASSPTGFNQPQHF,.,.,TRBJ1-5,TRBV2
TGTGCCAGCAGCTTAGGGCTCGGGGAGAACTATGGCTACACCTTC,CASSLGLGENYGYTF,.,.,TRBJ1-2,TRBV7-8
TGCGCCAGCAGTGAAACTAGCGGGGTAGATACGCAGTATTTT,CASSETSGVDTQYF,.,TRBD2,TRBJ2-3,TRBV10-1
TGTGCCAGCAGCTTCGGGCAGGGGGCTGTAGGGGAGACCCAGTACTTC,CASSFGQGAVGETQYF,.,TRBD1,TRBJ2-5,TRBV11-3
TGTGCCAGCAGCCAAACCGGGGGCTTATACAATGAGCAGTTCTTC,CASSQTGGLYNEQFF,.,.,TRBJ2-1,TRBV4-2
TGTGCCTCCTCACTCGGGGACGGTAGAGAGACCCAGTACTTC,CASSLGDGRETQYF,.,.,TRBJ2-5,TRBV5-4